Listed below are T cell receptor beta chains from one sample, sequenced in a study of blood T cell repertoires in COVID-19. Assay: immunoSEQ multiplex PCR; the TCRdb copy retains only in-frame clones and omits some. The sample consists of some 260,000 clones, around 82% of them appearing once. The sequenced sample consisted of peripheral blood. The source of these receptors is a woman older than 75 with active or convalescent COVID-19. Each CDR3 is given with its conserved first and last residue. D genes are given only for firm matches. Rows give clone size only sometimes, using once, few, many, or a class for an expanded clone.

TRBV5-1	.	TRBJ2-7	TRBD2	CASSLVAGGSYEQYF	TGCGCCAGCAGCTTGGTTGCGGGGGGGTCCTACGAGCAGTACTTC
TRBV6-5	.	TRBJ1-4	.	CASTSGSTNEKLFF	TGTGCCAGCACCTCAGGATCAACTAATGAAAAACTGTTTTTT
TRBV11-2	.	TRBJ2-5	.	CASSLGEGETQYF	TGTGCCAGCAGCTTAGGCGAGGGAGAGACCCAGTACTTC
TRBV19	.	TRBJ2-1	TRBD2	CASRTTSGGDNEQFF	TGTGCCAGTAGAACGACTAGCGGGGGGGACAATGAGCAGTTCTTC
TRBV5-1	.	TRBJ2-5	TRBD2	CASSLGLAGAQETQYF	TGCGCCAGCAGCCTAGGACTAGCGGGAGCCCAAGAGACCCAGTACTTC
TRBV19	.	TRBJ2-3	.	CASSPGPPGGGSTDTQYF	TGTGCCAGTAGTCCCGGCCCCCCGGGTGGCGGGAGCACAGATACGCAGTATTTT
TRBV13	.	TRBJ2-3	.	CASSLGPTGGVYTQYF	TGTGCCAGCAGCTTAGGCCCGACCGGAGGGGTTTATACGCAGTATTTT
TRBV25-1	few	TRBJ1-4	TRBD1	CASSDRETNEKLFF	TGTGCCAGCAGCGACAGGGAAACTAATGAAAAACTGTTTTTT
TRBV24-1	.	TRBJ2-1	.	CATSDRGYEQFF	TGTGCCACCAGTGATAGAGGGTATGAGCAGTTCTTC
TRBV18	.	TRBJ2-1	.	CASSPTGTRKNEQFF	TGTGCCAGCTCACCGACAGGGACTAGGAAAAATGAGCAGTTCTTC
TRBV19	once	TRBJ2-1	TRBD2	CASSIRGQLADSPGSYNEQFF	TGTGCCAGTAGTATCAGGGGCCAACTAGCGGATTCCCCAGGCTCCTACAATGAGCAGTTCTTC
TRBV14	.	TRBJ1-2	.	CASSQGQGSYGYTF	TGTGCCAGCAGCCAAGGGCAGGGAAGCTATGGCTACACCTTC
TRBV18	.	TRBJ2-2	TRBD1	CASSDRVNTGELFF	TGTGCCAGCTCCGACAGGGTGAACACCGGGGAGCTGTTTTTT
TRBV3-1/TRBV3-2	.	TRBJ2-1	.	CASSQVHRNNEQFF	TGTGCCAGCAGCCAAGTCCACAGAAACAATGAGCAGTTCTTC
TRBV5-1	.	TRBJ2-7	.	CASSLRTVNGYEQYF	TGCGCCAGCAGTCTCCGGACAGTTAATGGTTACGAGCAGTACTTC
TRBV6-6	once	TRBJ1-5	.	CASKLQSNQPQHF	TGTGCCAGCAAGTTACAGAGCAATCAGCCCCAGCATTTT
TRBV3-1/TRBV3-2	.	TRBJ1-1	TRBD1	CASSQTGITEAFF	TGTGCCAGCAGCCAGACAGGGATCACTGAAGCTTTCTTT
TRBV28	few	TRBJ1-1	.	CASSPPGLGAFF	TGTGCCAGCAGCCCTCCGGGTCTAGGAGCTTTCTTT
TRBV5-4	.	TRBJ2-7	TRBD1	CASSSGQGTKLVEQYF	TGTGCCAGCAGCTCGGGACAGGGGACCAAGTTAGTCGAGCAGTACTTC
TRBV6-2/TRBV6-3	.	TRBJ1-6	TRBD1	CASSYPPGGGSPLHF	TGTGCCAGCAGTTACCCCCCAGGGGGCGGTTCACCCCTCCACTTT
TRBV5-1	.	TRBJ2-3	.	CASRTASTDTQYF	TGCGCCAGTCGGACTGCTAGCACAGATACGCAGTATTTT
TRBV28	.	TRBJ1-1	.	CASSSLSGRDTEAFF	TGTGCCAGCAGTTCATTATCGGGTCGGGACACTGAAGCTTTCTTT
TRBV4-3	.	TRBJ2-1	TRBD2	CASSPGTSLGPMEQFF	TGCGCCAGCAGCCCGGGGACTAGCCTGGGCCCAATGGAGCAGTTCTTC
TRBV27	.	TRBJ2-2	TRBD2	CASSPIVGTSSNTGELFF	TGTGCCAGCAGCCCCATCGTGGGGACTAGCTCGAACACCGGGGAGCTGTTTTTT
TRBV4-2	.	TRBJ2-1	TRBD2	CASSQVVAGAYNEQFF	TGTGCCAGCAGCCAAGTGGTAGCGGGGGCCTACAATGAGCAGTTCTTC
TRBV29-1	.	TRBJ2-3	.	CSVGQGTDTQYF	TGCAGCGTTGGACAGGGCACAGATACGCAGTATTTT
TRBV5-1	.	TRBJ2-1	TRBD2	CASSWGLLAVSSYNEQFF	TGCGCCAGCAGCTGGGGCTTACTAGCGGTTAGCTCCTACAATGAGCAGTTCTTC
TRBV9	.	TRBJ2-3	TRBD2	CASSARGLAASTDTQYF	TGTGCCAGCAGCGCCCGGGGACTAGCGGCTAGCACAGATACGCAGTATTTT
TRBV28	.	TRBJ2-7	TRBD2	CASSSPGTSGRYEQYF	TGTGCCAGCAGTTCCCCCGGGACTAGCGGGAGGTACGAGCAGTACTTC
TRBV5-1	.	TRBJ1-2	.	CASSRQETNYGYTF	TGCGCCAGCTCCAGACAGGAGACTAACTATGGCTACACCTTC
TRBV19	.	TRBJ2-5	TRBD1	CASNRGAGETQYF	TGTGCCAGTAACAGGGGCGCAGGGGAGACCCAGTACTTC
TRBV15	.	TRBJ2-7	.	CATSRDPGVYEQYF	TGTGCCACCAGCAGAGATCCCGGAGTCTACGAGCAGTACTTC
TRBV5-4	.	TRBJ2-1	TRBD2	CASSPTSGAYNEQFF	TGTGCCAGCAGTCCGACTAGCGGGGCCTACAATGAGCAGTTCTTC
TRBV20-1	.	TRBJ2-7	.	CSAGTPREQYF	TGCAGTGCCGGGACACCGCGGGAGCAGTACTTC
TRBV18	.	TRBJ2-3	TRBD1	CASSPTGAGVRPDTQYF	TGTGCCAGCTCACCGACAGGGGCCGGGGTCAGGCCAGATACGCAGTATTTT
TRBV6-5	.	TRBJ2-1	.	CASSTAPRAYNEQFF	TGTGCCAGCAGTACGGCGCCGAGGGCGTACAATGAGCAGTTCTTC
TRBV5-1	.	TRBJ2-7	TRBD2	CASSLVASGRGGAYEQYF	TGCGCCAGCAGCTTGGTGGCTAGCGGGAGAGGGGGCGCCTACGAGCAGTACTTC
TRBV10-3	.	TRBJ2-7	.	CAISGREDRNYEQYF	TGTGCCATCAGTGGGAGGGAGGACAGGAATTACGAGCAGTACTTC
TRBV6-2/TRBV6-3	.	TRBJ1-3	TRBD1	CASSFRTGASGNTIYF	TGTGCCAGCAGTTTCCGGACAGGCGCCTCTGGAAACACCATATATTTT
TRBV10-1	.	TRBJ2-1	TRBD1	CASSVSDRRDEQFF	TGCGCCAGCAGTGTCTCGGACAGGCGTGATGAGCAGTTCTTC
TRBV6-6	.	TRBJ1-2	TRBD1	CASSFPGQGGYTF	TGTGCCAGCAGTTTCCCGGGACAGGGTGGCTACACCTTC
TRBV7-2	.	TRBJ2-1	TRBD2	CASSLGAGGRLSYNEQFF	TGTGCCAGCAGCTTAGGTGCGGGCGGGAGGTTATCCTACAATGAGCAGTTCTTC
TRBV19	.	TRBJ2-4	.	CASSIPSSSGSKNIQYF	TGTGCCAGTAGTATCCCCAGTAGTTCGGGTTCCAAAAACATTCAGTACTTC
TRBV18	.	TRBJ1-1	TRBD1	CASSPLSGQGVGTGRTEAFF	TGTGCCAGCTCACCCCTATCGGGACAGGGGGTTGGAACTGGAAGGACTGAAGCTTTCTTT
TRBV18	.	TRBJ2-1	.	CASSPSGGGDNEQFF	TGTGCCAGCTCACCCTCTGGAGGGGGGGACAATGAGCAGTTCTTC
TRBV5-8	.	TRBJ1-2	.	CASSLDRNYGYTF	TGTGCCAGCAGCTTGGACAGAAACTATGGCTACACCTTC
TRBV28	.	TRBJ1-6	TRBD1	CASSAPTGGRSSPLHF	TGTGCCAGCAGTGCGCCGACAGGGGGAAGGAGTTCACCCCTCCACTTT
TRBV28	.	TRBJ2-7	.	CASRGSYEQYF	TGTGCCAGCCGGGGCTCCTACGAGCAGTACTTC
TRBV10-2	.	TRBJ2-1	TRBD1	CASRYRQGSNEQFF	TGCGCCAGCAGGTATAGACAGGGTTCAAATGAGCAGTTCTTC
TRBV5-1	once	TRBJ1-2	TRBD1	CASSLGQGNYGYTF	TGCGCCAGCAGCTTGGGACAGGGTAACTATGGCTACACCTTC
TRBV7-9	.	TRBJ2-7	.	CASSLAEARPYEQYF	TGTGCCAGCAGCTTAGCCGAGGCCCGGCCCTACGAGCAGTACTTC
TRBV27	.	TRBJ1-2	.	CASSSIRGRVGGYTF	TGTGCCAGCAGTTCGATTAGGGGCCGGGTCGGTGGCTACACCTTC